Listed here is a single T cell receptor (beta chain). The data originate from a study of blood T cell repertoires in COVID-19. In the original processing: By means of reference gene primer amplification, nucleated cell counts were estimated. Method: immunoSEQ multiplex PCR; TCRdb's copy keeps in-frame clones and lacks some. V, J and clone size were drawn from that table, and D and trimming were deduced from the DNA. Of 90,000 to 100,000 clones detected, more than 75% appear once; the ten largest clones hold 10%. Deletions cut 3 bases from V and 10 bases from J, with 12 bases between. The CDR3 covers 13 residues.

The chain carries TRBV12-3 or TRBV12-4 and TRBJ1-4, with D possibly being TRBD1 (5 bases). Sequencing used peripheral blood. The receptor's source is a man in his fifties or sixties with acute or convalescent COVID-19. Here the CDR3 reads CASSFRGKVKLFF. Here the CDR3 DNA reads TGTGCCAGCAGTTTTAGGGGCAAGGTAAAACTGTTTTTT.